One and the same sample provided the 15 T cell receptor beta chains below, sequenced in a study of blood T cell repertoires in COVID-19 (dated by TCRdb to 2018 to 2020). The library was made by the immunoSEQ multiplex PCR assay. TCRdb obtained this table from immuneACCESS and retained in-frame rearrangements with V and J assigned. These tables miss some clones; where compared with another copy, unresolved V genes account for less than half of the shortfall, and the remainder is unexplained. This sample has around 380,000 clones in its table, and 81% of those were observed once. The top ten hold more than 0.85% of the sample. Sequencing was performed on peripheral blood. These receptors originate from a human donor with acute or convalescent COVID-19. The donor label of this sample is uncertain.

Notes on this clone: In the same sample, other DNA sequences code for this CDR3. The chain has TRBV5-1 and TRBJ1-2; no clear D. CDR3 size: 13 residues. Germline V gene lookup returns CDR1 SGHRS and CDR2 YFSETQ. The V end was cut by 2 bases, the J end by 2 bases, with 7 bases between. In DNA form, the CDR3 reads TGCGCCAGCAGCTTTACACAGAACTATGGCTACACCTTC. Translating it yields CASSFTQNYGYTF.

V and J are TRBV7-9 and TRBJ1-3, with D perhaps matching TRBD1 (5 bases). The CDR3 is 17 amino acids. The ends were cut back, 5 bases at V and 0 bases at J, with 17 bases in the middle. Germline CDR1 and CDR2: SEHNR and FQNEAQ (reference sequence). The CDR3 DNA follows: TGTGCCAGCAGCAACCCCCGGGGGGGAAACTCTGGAAACACCATATATTTT. Protein: CASSNPRGGNSGNTIYF.

V and J are TRBV5-6 and TRBJ1-1, with a possible D match to TRBD1 (6 bases). CDR1 and CDR2 from the germline V gene are SGHDT and YYEEEE. The V end was cut by 5 bases, the J end by 2 bases, with 16 bases between. The CDR3 length is 15 residues. This CDR3 reads CASSRQDRPNTEAFF. Written as DNA, the CDR3 is TGTGCCAGCAGTCGACAGGACCGACCCAACACTGAAGCTTTCTTT.

The V and J genes are TRBV5-4 and TRBJ2-3; 8 nucleotides line up with TRBD1. The CDR3 has 14 amino acids. Germline CDR1 and CDR2: SGHNT and YYREEE (reference sequence). After removal of 4 bases from V and 6 bases from J, the junction contained 7 bases not matched to a gene. The CDR3 region has the DNA TGTGCCAGCAGCCTGGGACAGGCCCTGGATACGCAGTATTTT. It yields the protein CASSLGQALDTQYF. Variable domain in full (rest from reference TRBV5-4 and TRBJ2-3): ETGVTQSPTHLIKTRGQQVTLRCSSQSGHNTVSWYQQALGQGPQFIFQYYREEENGRGNFPPRFSGLQFPNYSSELNVNALELDDSALYLCASSLGQALDTQYFGPGTRLTVL.

The chain recombines TRBV2 with TRBJ1-4; 8 positions match TRBD1. Germline V gene lookup returns CDR1 SNHLY and CDR2 FYNNEI. This CDR3 comprises 16 residues. V was pared by 4 bases and J by 3 bases, with 7 bases of the junction left unmatched. CDR3 protein: CASSAQGAVANEKLFF. The CDR3 coding sequence is TGTGCCAGCAGTGCTCAGGGGGCGGTGGCTAATGAAAAACTGTTTTTT. The variable domain in full, completed from reference TRBV2 and TRBJ1-4, reads EPEVTQTPSHQVTQMGQEVILRCVPISNHLYFYWYRQILGQKVEFLVSFYNNEISEKSEIFDDQFSVERPDGSNFTLKIRSTKLEDSAMYFCASSAQGAVANEKLFFGSGTQLSVL.

The gene calls are TRBV29-1 and TRBJ2-1; the match to TRBD2 covers 11 bases. This CDR3 comprises 15 residues. J was trimmed by 7 bases and V by 7 bases; bases with no gene match: 12. Germline CDR1 reads SQVTM; CDR2 reads ANQGSEA. The CDR3 here is CSARGSSGGANEQFF. DNA for the CDR3: TGCAGCGCCAGAGGCAGTAGCGGGGGGGCAAATGAGCAGTTCTTC.

The chain couples TRBV6-5 to TRBJ2-7, with 13 bases identical to TRBD2. V gave up 5 bases and J gave up 3 bases; unmatched junction bases: 4. The CDR3 contains 15 residues. Germline loops: CDR1 MNHEY, CDR2 SVGAGI. The CDR3 sequence is CASSTSGRALYEQYF. The CDR3 DNA is TGTGCCAGCAGTACTAGCGGGAGGGCCCTCTACGAGCAGTACTTC.

The genes are TRBV6-5 and TRBJ2-1; 8 bases agree with TRBD1. V trimming: 7 bases; J trimming: 0 bases; junction bases outside the gene matches: 5. Germline-derived CDR1 and CDR2 are MNHEY and SVGAGI. This CDR3 is 15 amino acids long. The CDR3: CASNFDRGSYNEQFF. CDR3 in DNA: TGTGCCAGCAATTTTGACAGGGGCTCCTACAATGAGCAGTTCTTC.

This chain joins TRBV18 and TRBJ1-1; 8 bases agree with TRBD1. The CDR3 covers 13 residues. From germline, CDR1 is KGHSH and CDR2 LQKENI. V lost 3 bases and J lost 6; bases outside the gene matches: 3. The CDR3 DNA follows: TGTGCCAGCTCACCCGAACAGGGGGCTGAAGCTTTCTTT. Translating it yields CASSPEQGAEAFF.

The chain is built from TRBV2 and TRBJ1-1; D perhaps matches TRBD1 (5 bases). Germline lookup yields CDR1 SNHLY and CDR2 FYNNEI. V lost 9 bases, J lost 0 bases, and 17 bases lay in between. The CDR3 loop spans 15 amino acids. The CDR3 coding sequence is TGTGCCAGAAATACAGGTCCTGACTTGAACACTGAAGCTTTCTTT. It yields the protein CARNTGPDLNTEAFF.

This clone was found once. Distinct nucleotide sequences in the sample also encode this CDR3. The V and J genes are TRBV4-1 and TRBJ1-2; tentatively, D is TRBD1 (6 bases). The CDR3 spans 16 residues. CDR1 and CDR2 from the germline V gene are MGHRA and YSYEKL. With 2 bases removed from V and 0 bases from J, the gap between germline ends came to 13 bases. CDR3 DNA sequence: TGCGCCAGCAGCCAACAGACAGGCCCTACTAACTATGGCTACACCTTC. It specifies CASSQQTGPTNYGYTF.

V is TRBV29-1 and J is TRBJ2-1; 7 nucleotides line up with TRBD2. Germline CDR1 reads SQVTM; CDR2 reads ANQGSEA. Trimming took 8 bases from V and 5 from J; bases not matched to a gene: 6. The CDR3 covers 12 residues. The CDR3 sequence: CSIMTSHNEQFF. The DNA for the CDR3 is TGCAGCATAATGACTAGCCACAATGAGCAGTTCTTC.

This chain uses TRBV2 with TRBJ1-2; tentative D call: TRBD1 (5 bases). CDR1 is SNHLY and CDR2 is FYNNEI in the germline V gene. Trimming took off 5 bases at V and 4 bases at J, with 14 bases between the two ends. The CDR3 runs to 14 residues. The CDR3 sequence: CASSLNRGFYGYTF. The CDR3 DNA is TGTGCCAGCAGTTTAAATCGGGGGTTCTATGGCTACACCTTC.

The V gene is TRBV27, the J gene TRBJ2-1; TRBD2 matches 8 bases. The V and J ends lost 4 bases and 9 bases, in that order; junction bases with no gene match: 11. This CDR3 has 15 residues. The germline V gene has CDR1 MNHEY and CDR2 SMNVEV (reference sequence). In DNA, the CDR3 is TGTGCCAGCAGTTCTCCCGGGACTAGGGGTTTTGAGCAGTTCTTC. This translates into CASSSPGTRGFEQFF.

This sequence joins TRBV18 and TRBJ2-2; D may be TRBD1 (6 bases). Germline assignment: CDR1 KGHSH and CDR2 LQKENI. The germline V and J ends were trimmed by 5 bases and 5 bases, with 12 bases remaining between them. This CDR3 has 14 amino acids. The CDR3 here is CASSSGQTTGELFF. CDR3 in DNA: TGTGCCAGCTCATCTGGACAGACTACCGGGGAGCTGTTTTTT.